The rows below give T cell receptor beta chains drawn from one sample of a study of cytomegalovirus exposure and HLA in healthy donors. Measured with immunoSEQ multiplex PCR; TCRdb has only the in-frame clones, and not every one. The repertoire holds roughly 90,000 clones, with about four fifths as singletons. Sequencing was performed on PBMCs. The receptors come from a man younger than 45 in good health and CMV-seropositive. The CDR3 runs from the conserved cysteine through the conserved F or W. A D gene is named only where the DNA matches it firmly. Size is stated for part of the rows, as once, few or many counts, or as a class when the clone is expanded.

j_gene	len	d_gene	v_gene	abundance	CDR3aa	CDR3nt
TRBJ2-3	16	NA	TRBV7-9	NA	CASSLTDRYQTDTQYF	TGTGCCAGCAGCTTAACCGACAGGTACCAGACAGATACGCAGTATTTT
TRBJ2-5	15	TRBD1	TRBV5-4	NA	CASSPGDRGPETQYF	TGTGCCAGCAGCCCGGGGGACAGGGGGCCCGAGACCCAGTACTTC
TRBJ2-5	16	TRBD1	TRBV28	NA	CASSITGTGAQETQYF	TGTGCCAGCAGTATTACCGGGACAGGTGCCCAAGAGACCCAGTACTTC
TRBJ2-1	19	TRBD2	TRBV18	NA	CASATGTSGPQSSYNEQFF	TGTGCCAGCGCTACCGGGACTAGCGGGCCCCAGAGCTCCTACAATGAGCAGTTCTTC
TRBJ2-3	15	TRBD2	TRBV11-3	NA	CASSDTSGNTDTQYF	TGTGCCAGCAGCGATACTAGCGGGAACACAGATACGCAGTATTTT
TRBJ1-1	16	NA	TRBV27	NA	CASSSTAGSLNTEAFF	TGTGCCAGCAGTTCTACCGCGGGGAGTCTGAACACTGAAGCTTTCTTT
TRBJ2-1	14	TRBD1	TRBV11-1	NA	CASSPLGQGREQFF	TGTGCCAGCAGCCCTCTCGGACAGGGACGGGAGCAGTTCTTC
TRBJ2-5	20	NA	TRBV28	NA	CASRHLHPLAPNAYQETQYF	TGTGCCAGCAGGCATCTCCACCCCCTCGCCCCGAACGCGTACCAAGAGACCCAGTACTTC
TRBJ1-5	14	NA	TRBV6-1	NA	CASSEQGGGQPQHF	TGTGCCAGCAGTGAACAAGGGGGTGGGCAGCCCCAGCATTTT
TRBJ1-5	14	TRBD1	TRBV11-2	once	CASSTGQYNQPQHF	TGTGCCAGCAGCACGGGACAGTACAATCAGCCCCAGCATTTT
TRBJ2-3	15	TRBD2	TRBV6-5	NA	CASRTSVSYTDTQYF	TGTGCCAGCAGGACTAGCGTGAGCTACACAGATACGCAGTATTTT
TRBJ1-2	12	TRBD1	TRBV6-5	NA	CASRTGVYGYTF	TGTGCCAGCAGGACAGGGGTCTATGGCTACACCTTC
TRBJ1-3	15	NA	TRBV6-5	NA	CASSLSGDSGNTIYF	TGTGCCAGCAGTCTCTCAGGGGACTCTGGAAACACCATATATTTT
TRBJ2-3	13	NA	TRBV6-4	NA	CASSDSTGGPQYF	TGTGCCAGCAGTGACTCGACTGGCGGGCCGCAGTATTTT
TRBJ1-2	14	NA	TRBV28	NA	CATHTARDTYGYTF	TGTGCCACCCACACGGCGAGGGACACCTATGGCTACACCTTC
TRBJ2-1	17	NA	TRBV18	few	CASSPEEGALSGALQIF	TGTGCCAGCTCACCAGAAGAGGGGGCGCTTAGCGGAGCCCTGCAGATCTTC
TRBJ2-3	14	NA	TRBV7-9	NA	CASSLAGLSDTQYF	TGTGCCAGCAGCTTAGCTGGACTATCGGATACGCAGTATTTT
TRBJ2-7	16	TRBD2	TRBV6-4	once	CASSPRTSGSIYEQYF	TGTGCCAGCAGCCCGAGGACTAGCGGGAGTATCTACGAGCAGTACTTC
TRBJ2-2	18	TRBD2	TRBV7-6	NA	CASSLDVGLAGGPGELFF	TGTGCCAGCAGCTTAGACGTGGGACTAGCGGGAGGTCCCGGGGAGCTGTTTTTT
TRBJ1-2	14	NA	TRBV5-4	NA	CASSGDISFNGYTF	TGTGCCAGCAGCGGGGACATATCTTTCAATGGCTACACCTTC
TRBJ2-7	15	TRBD1	TRBV29-1	NA	CSVGKLGQGRDEQYF	TGCAGCGTTGGAAAGCTGGGACAGGGAAGGGACGAGCAGTACTTC
TRBJ2-3	13	NA	TRBV25-1	NA	CAAAGVGTDTQYF	TGTGCCGCTGCCGGGGTTGGCACAGATACGCAGTATTTT
TRBJ2-7	14	TRBD1	TRBV5-1	NA	CASSAGQGGYEQYF	TGCGCCAGCAGCGCCGGACAGGGGGGATACGAGCAGTACTTC
TRBJ2-3	15	TRBD1	TRBV11-3	NA	CASSPGTGSTDTQYF	TGTGCCAGCAGCCCGGGGACAGGGAGTACAGATACGCAGTATTTT
TRBJ1-5	14	NA	TRBV30	NA	CAWSVQYGNQPQHF	TGTGCCTGGAGTGTACAGTACGGCAATCAGCCCCAGCATTTT
TRBJ1-4	15	NA	TRBV4-3	NA	CASSHDLVAGEKLFF	TGCGCCAGCAGCCACGACCTCGTGGCGGGCGAAAAACTGTTTTTT
TRBJ2-7	14	TRBD2	TRBV18	once	CASSGLAGADEQYF	TGTGCCAGCTCCGGACTAGCGGGAGCCGACGAGCAGTACTTC
TRBJ2-7	16	NA	TRBV7-9	NA	CASSPILGSPGIEQYF	TGTGCCAGCAGCCCGATATTGGGGTCCCCGGGGATCGAGCAGTACTTC
TRBJ2-5	15	TRBD2	TRBV5-1	NA	CASSPDSGRRETQYF	TGCGCCAGCAGCCCTGACAGCGGGAGGCGAGAGACCCAGTACTTC
TRBJ1-4	14	NA	TRBV28	NA	CASSSSGRPEKLFF	TGTGCCAGCAGTTCGTCAGGTCGACCTGAAAAACTGTTTTTT
TRBJ2-4	16	TRBD2	TRBV11-2	once	CASSLGRLAGENIQYF	TGTGCCAGCAGCTTAGGTAGACTAGCGGGAGAGAACATTCAGTACTTC
TRBJ2-3	14	NA	TRBV7-2	NA	CASSPRRSTDTQYF	TGTGCCAGCAGTCCTCGGCGGAGCACAGATACGCAGTATTTT
TRBJ1-5	12	NA	TRBV19	NA	CASSILDQPQHF	TGTGCCAGTAGTATTCTAGATCAGCCCCAGCATTTT
TRBJ1-3	15	NA	TRBV9	NA	CASSVDSHSGNTIYF	TGTGCCAGCAGCGTAGACAGCCACTCTGGAAACACCATATATTTT
TRBJ2-3	15	NA	TRBV28	once	CASSPFERSTDTQYF	TGTGCCAGCAGCCCCTTTGAGCGGAGCACAGATACGCAGTATTTT
TRBJ2-7	16	TRBD1	TRBV5-6	NA	CASSLAGQGPGYEQYF	TGTGCCAGCAGCTTGGCTGGACAGGGGCCGGGGTACGAGCAGTACTTC
TRBJ2-2	14	TRBD1	TRBV28	NA	CASSLTQGAGELFF	TGTGCCAGCAGTTTGACCCAGGGGGCGGGGGAGCTGTTTTTT
TRBJ1-3	16	TRBD1	TRBV7-9	NA	CASSSPDRGPGNTIYF	TGTGCCAGCAGCTCGCCGGACAGGGGGCCTGGAAACACCATATATTTT
TRBJ2-5	15	TRBD1	TRBV4-3	NA	CASSQGDRGGETQYF	TGCGCCAGCAGCCAAGGGGACAGGGGGGGAGAGACCCAGTACTTC
TRBJ2-2	16	NA	TRBV6-4	NA	CASRDLAEGDTGELFF	TGTGCCAGCAGAGATTTAGCGGAGGGAGACACCGGGGAGCTGTTTTTT
TRBJ2-1	16	TRBD2	TRBV2	NA	CASTELTSGRASEQFF	TGTGCCAGCACTGAACTAACTAGCGGGAGGGCCAGTGAGCAGTTCTTC
TRBJ2-7	15	TRBD2	TRBV9	NA	CASSGGGLAGYEQHF	TGTGCCAGCAGCGGTGGGGGACTAGCGGGCTACGAGCAGCACTTC
TRBJ2-7	16	TRBD2	TRBV7-9	NA	CASSPESGRTLYEQYF	TGTGCCAGCAGCCCCGAAAGCGGGAGAACTCTCTACGAGCAGTACTTC
TRBJ1-1	14	TRBD1	TRBV5-1	NA	CASSIGQGVSEAFF	TGCGCCAGCAGCATTGGACAGGGAGTGAGTGAAGCTTTCTTT
TRBJ2-3	15	TRBD2	TRBV9	NA	CASSAGAGAADTQYF	TGTGCCAGCAGCGCCGGAGCGGGAGCGGCAGATACGCAGTATTTT
TRBJ2-2	14	NA	TRBV6-6	NA	CASNSGVNTGELFF	TGTGCCAGCAATTCGGGGGTAAACACCGGGGAGCTGTTTTTT
TRBJ1-1	13	TRBD1	TRBV6-1	few	CASSWTGSTEAFF	TGTGCCAGCAGTTGGACAGGGAGTACTGAAGCTTTCTTT
TRBJ1-3	16	NA	TRBV18	NA	CASSPLQGGSANTIYF	TGTGCCAGCTCACCACTCCAGGGTGGTAGTGCAAACACCATATATTTT
TRBJ2-3	16	TRBD2	TRBV6-1	NA	CASSGSSGSLTDTQYF	TGTGCCAGCAGTGGGAGTAGCGGGAGTTTGACAGATACGCAGTATTTT
TRBJ2-1	13	TRBD2	TRBV28	few	CASRLAGVDEQFF	TGTGCCAGCAGGCTAGCGGGAGTTGATGAGCAGTTCTTC
TRBJ2-7	14	TRBD1	TRBV4-3	once	CASSQTGADYEQYF	TGCGCCAGCAGCCAGACAGGGGCGGACTACGAGCAGTACTTC
TRBJ1-1	12	NA	TRBV6-6	NA	CASSYTGTGAFF	TGTGCCAGCAGTTACACAGGGACCGGAGCTTTCTTT
TRBJ2-2	14	NA	TRBV5-5	NA	CASSLDGPIRELFF	TGTGCCAGCAGCTTGGATGGCCCGATAAGGGAGCTGTTTTTT
TRBJ2-7	13	NA	TRBV7-7	NA	CASSLTLRGEQYF	TGTGCCAGCAGCTTGACCCTCAGGGGCGAGCAGTACTTC